A single sample gave rise to the 3 T cell receptor beta chains below, sequenced in a study of cytomegalovirus exposure and HLA in healthy donors. Primers for the PCR totalled 60 Vbeta and 13 Jbeta. Libraries were prepared by immunoSEQ multiplex PCR; TCRdb keeps only in-frame clonotypes and omits some of them. The profile shows 180,000 or so clones, 82% of them singletons. Sequencing was performed on PBMCs. All receptors come from a boy aged 2 to 10 in good health and CMV-seronegative.

The chain employs TRBV7-9 and TRBJ2-6; 7 bases are a match to TRBD1. The CDR3 spans 16 residues. The V gene end was trimmed by 4 bases and the J gene end by 2 bases; junction bases not matched to a gene: 5. Germline CDR1 SEHNR, CDR2 FQNEAQ (reference sequence). CDR3 coding DNA: TGTGCCAGCAGCTCCGCACAGGGGACTGGGGCCAACGTCCTGACTTTC. Its translation: CASSSAQGTGANVLTF.

This sequence joins TRBV19 and TRBJ1-1; 9 nucleotides line up with TRBD1. The CDR3 contains 19 residues. Germline trimming cut 4 bases from V and 5 bases from J; bases unmatched to any gene: 20. CDR1 is LNHDA and CDR2 is SQIVND in the germline V gene (reference sequence). CDR3: CASSRGQGSFIYLGTEAFF. In nucleotides, the CDR3 is TGTGCCAGTAGTAGAGGACAGGGGAGTTTTATTTATCTCGGGACTGAAGCTTTCTTT.

This chain links TRBV5-1 with TRBJ2-7; 10 bases are a match to TRBD2. This CDR3 is 15 amino acids long. With V trimmed by 0 bases and J by 3 bases, 3 bases remained unmatched. Germline V gives CDR1 SGHRS, CDR2 YFSETQ. CDR3 residues: CASSLASGGYYEQYF. In nucleotides, the CDR3 is TGCGCCAGCAGCTTGGCTAGCGGGGGCTACTACGAGCAGTACTTC.